These 22 T cell receptor beta chains came from one sample sequenced in a study of graft-versus-host responses after intestinal transplantation. Assay: immunoSEQ multiplex PCR; the TCRdb copy retains only in-frame clones and omits some. Of over 75,000 clones listed, about 82% are singletons. The specimen comprised PBMCs, sampled 255 days after intestinal transplant. These receptors all stem from a human patient who received an intestinal transplant, so some T cells may come from the graft donor.

The chain recombines TRBV19 with TRBJ1-2, with D possibly being TRBD1 (5 bases). This CDR3 is 13 amino acids long. Trimming took off 6 bases at V and 7 bases at J, with 15 bases between the two ends. Per the germline V gene, CDR1 is LNHDA and CDR2 is SQIVND (reference sequence). The CDR3 loop is CASRSGQGGGYTF. The CDR3 DNA sequence: TGTGCCAGTAGATCCGGCCAGGGCGGTGGCTACACCTTC.

V and J are TRBV28 and TRBJ1-1, with a tentative D call TRBD1 (6 bases). In germline, CDR1 is MDHEN, CDR2 SYDVKM. V lost 7 bases and J 2 bases, leaving 11 bases between the germline ends. The CDR3 spans 13 residues. The DNA of the CDR3 is TGTGCCAGCACGGAGGACAGTAACACTGAAGCTTTCTTT. This encodes CASTEDSNTEAFF. The full variable domain, completed using reference TRBV28 and TRBJ1-1, is DVKVTQSSRYLVKRTGEKVFLECVQDMDHENMFWYRQDPGLGLRLIYFSYDVKMKEKGDIPEGYSVSREKKERFSLILESASTNQTSMYLCASTEDSNTEAFFGQGTRLTVV.

This clone was detected once. Germline and junction disagree at one end, which may indicate a read error. The V gene is TRBV6-1, the J gene TRBJ2-3; D not resolved. The length of the CDR3 is 15 residues. Per the germline V gene, CDR1 is MNHNS and CDR2 is SASEGT. CDR3 loop: CAGSEVRMGADTQYF. The DNA for the CDR3 is TGTGCCGGCAGTGAAGTGAGGATGGGTGCAGATACGCAGTATTTT.

This chain connects TRBV28 to TRBJ1-2; the D gene is possibly TRBD1 (5 bases). CDR1 MDHEN and CDR2 SYDVKM come from the germline V gene. The CDR3 spans 16 residues. V lost 6 bases and J lost 0, with 17 bases in between. CDR3 nucleotides: TGTGCCAGCAGCCCACCTCTCAGACAGACTAACTATGGCTACACCTTC. It translates to CASSPPLRQTNYGYTF.

V usage is TRBV7-9 and J usage is TRBJ1-1; maybe TRBD1 (5 bases). Trimming removed 2 bases from V and 1 base from J, with 14 bases in between. Germline V gene lookup returns CDR1 SEHNR and CDR2 FQNEAQ (reference sequence). CDR3 length: 16 amino acids. In nucleotides, the CDR3 is TGTGCCAGCAGCTTACCCCTAGCCGGGACGAACACTGAAGCTTTCTTT. Protein sequence: CASSLPLAGTNTEAFF.

The rearrangement uses TRBV27 and TRBJ2-1, with 11 bases lining up with TRBD2. CDR1 MNHEY and CDR2 SMNVEV come from the germline V gene (reference sequence). The V and J ends lost 2 bases and 6 bases, in that order; junction bases with no gene match: 0. CDR3 length: 14 residues. The CDR3 nucleotides are TGTGCCAGCAGTTTACTAGCGGGGGGCAATGAGCAGTTCTTC. This codes for CASSLLAGGNEQFF.

This chain joins TRBV7-8 and TRBJ2-7; tentative D call: TRBD1 (6 bases). V was pared by 0 bases and J by 5 bases, with 17 bases between. In germline, CDR1 is SGHVS, CDR2 FQNEAQ. The CDR3 sequence is 16 residues long. CDR3 nucleotides: TGTGCCAGCAGCTTAGCTGTCCGCCTGGCAGGGGACGAGCAGTACGTC. This sequence encodes CASSLAVRLAGDEQYV.

V is TRBV5-1 and J is TRBJ1-4; TRBD1 might be the D (5 bases). The CDR3 is made up of 15 amino acids. The germline V gene has CDR1 SGHRS and CDR2 YFSETQ. V gave up 3 bases and J gave up 5 bases, with 14 bases separating them. The CDR3 DNA reads TGCGCCAGCAGCTCGACCGGGACGGACAATGAAAAACTGTTTTTT. It translates to CASSSTGTDNEKLFF.

This clone was observed a single time. This rearrangement joins TRBV27 to TRBJ2-7, with D tentatively TRBD1 or TRBD2 (5 bases each). Trimming took 3 bases from V and 2 from J, leaving 11 bases between them. The CDR3 contains 14 residues. Germline V gene sequence: CDR1 MNHEY, CDR2 SMNVEV (reference sequence). CDR3 amino acids: CASSFRDGPYEQYF. DNA for the CDR3: TGTGCCAGCAGTTTCAGGGACGGTCCCTACGAGCAGTACTTC.

The gene calls are TRBV7-9 and TRBJ2-3, with D maybe TRBD2 (5 bases). V lost 3 bases and J 4 bases, leaving 5 bases between the germline ends. The CDR3 has 12 amino acids. The V gene's germline CDR1 is SEHNR and CDR2 FQNEAQ (reference sequence). The CDR3 region has the DNA TGTGCCAGCAGCTTGGGAGCAGATACGCAGTATTTT. Its translation is CASSLGADTQYF.

This clone was detected only once. The chain employs TRBV5-4 and TRBJ2-7, with 8 positions matching TRBD1. V dropped 4 bases and J dropped 6; count of bases not matched to a gene: 9. This CDR3 spans 14 amino acids. The germline V gene encodes CDR1 SGHNT and CDR2 YYREEE (reference sequence). The CDR3 DNA sequence: TGTGCCAGCAGCACCGGACAGGGCCCCTCCGAGCAGTACGTC. It is translated as CASSTGQGPSEQYV.

The chain combines TRBV19 with TRBJ2-5, with D hard to call. The CDR3 extends over 13 amino acids. Trimming removed 5 bases from V and 3 bases from J, with 10 bases in between. Germline CDR1 reads LNHDA; CDR2 reads SQIVND (reference sequence). CDR3 loop: CASSSRSEETQYF. The DNA of the CDR3 is TGTGCCAGTAGTTCAAGATCCGAAGAGACCCAGTACTTC.

This rearrangement joins TRBV6-1 to TRBJ2-7; D is unclear. The CDR3 contains 13 residues. The V end was cut by 7 bases, the J end by 0 bases, with 10 bases between. CDR1 MNHNS and CDR2 SASEGT come from the germline V gene. The CDR3 loop is CASKSPRSYEQYF. The CDR3 nucleotides read TGTGCCAGCAAGTCTCCCCGCTCCTACGAGCAGTACTTC.

The genes are TRBV6-5 and TRBJ2-2; the D is unclear. Trimming pared 6 bases from V and 5 bases from J, leaving 4 bases between. This CDR3 is built from 11 residues. Germline CDR1 is MNHEY and CDR2 is SVGAGI. The CDR3: CASRVTGELFF. The DNA for the CDR3 is TGTGCCAGCAGAGTTACCGGGGAGCTGTTTTTT.

This clone occurred once. The chain recombines TRBV6-4 with TRBJ2-3; 7 nucleotides line up with TRBD2. The CDR3 contains 14 residues. V shed 6 bases, J shed 0 bases, and the junction held 3 bases outside the gene matches. The germline V gene encodes CDR1 MRHNA and CDR2 SNTAGT. The CDR3 region is CASSPSGSTDTQYF. In nucleotides, the CDR3 is TGTGCCAGCAGCCCTAGCGGAAGCACAGATACGCAGTATTTT.

This clone was observed a handful of times. V and J are TRBV27 and TRBJ2-7, with D tentatively TRBD2 (5 bases). Trimming stripped 5 bases from V and 1 base from J, with 9 bases between. The CDR3 loop spans 13 amino acids. Germline V gene sequence: CDR1 MNHEY, CDR2 SMNVEV (reference sequence). The CDR3 loop is CASSIRGSYEQYF. The CDR3 DNA follows: TGTGCCAGCAGTATCCGGGGTTCCTACGAGCAGTACTTC.

This rearrangement joins TRBV6-1 to TRBJ1-5; 7 nucleotides match TRBD1. After removal of 5 bases from V and 3 bases from J, the junction contained 7 bases not matched to a gene. CDR1 MNHNS and CDR2 SASEGT come from the germline V gene. The CDR3 covers 15 residues. The CDR3 loop reads CASSSQGQYNQPQHF. The CDR3 nucleotides read TGTGCCAGCAGTTCTCAGGGACAGTACAATCAGCCCCAGCATTTT.

V gene TRBV4-2 combines with J gene TRBJ2-6; D might be TRBD1 (5 bases). This CDR3 has 16 amino acids. The germline gives CDR1 LGHNA, CDR2 YNFKEQ. The V and J ends lost 0 bases and 2 bases respectively, with 8 bases between them. Written as DNA, the CDR3 is TGTGCCAGCAGCCAAGATAAGGGGACTGGGGCCAACGTCCTGACTTTC. It encodes CASSQDKGTGANVLTF.

The chain carries TRBV7-2 and TRBJ2-7, with TRBD2 identical over 9 bases. Germline CDR1 and CDR2: SGHTA and FQGNSA. The CDR3 extends over 15 amino acids. Trimming at V came to 2 bases and at J to 5 bases, leaving 7 bases not matched to a gene. CDR3 amino acids: CASSLRIAGEHEQYF. In nucleotides, the CDR3 is TGTGCCAGCAGCTTACGGATAGCGGGAGAACACGAGCAGTACTTC.

The chain joins TRBV5-6 to TRBJ1-1, with D possibly TRBD1 on 5 matching bases. The CDR3 has 13 residues. Per the germline V gene, CDR1 is SGHDT and CDR2 is YYEEEE. The V end was cut by 2 bases, the J end by 5 bases, with 10 bases between. The CDR3 bases are TGTGCCAGCAGCTTTTGGGGGGGTACTGAAGCTTTCTTT. Translating gives CASSFWGGTEAFF.

The V and J genes are TRBV6-6 and TRBJ1-5; 7 bases are a match to TRBD1. Germline lookup yields CDR1 MNHNY and CDR2 SVGAGI (reference sequence). V shed 6 bases and J 8 bases; nucleotides not matched to a gene: 16. This CDR3 region has 16 residues. DNA of the CDR3: TGTGCCAGCAGGGGGAATCGGGACAGCGCGGGTAAGCCCCAGCATTTT. It translates to CASRGNRDSAGKPQHF.

In this sample, this clone turned up a few times. The chain joins TRBV5-1 to TRBJ1-5; no clear D gene. Germline-derived CDR1 and CDR2 are SGHRS and YFSETQ. The CDR3 totals 15 residues. V was shortened by 0 bases and J by 0 bases, with 7 bases between the two germline ends. As DNA, the CDR3 is TGCGCCAGCAGCTTGGGTGGGATTAGCAATCAGCCCCAGCATTTT. Amino acids: CASSLGGISNQPQHF.